One sample yielded the 2 T cell receptor beta chains listed below, sequenced in a study of long-term antiretroviral therapy in people with HIV. They ran version v3.0 of the immunoSEQ assay at survey level. Profiled with immunoSEQ multiplex PCR; TCRdb holds only in-frame clones, not every one. The sample lists 32,000 or so clones; just under 90% were seen once. This specimen consisted of unsorted PBMCs, obtained 3.2 years before starting antiretroviral therapy. The receptors were sampled from a man aged 50 or older with HIV.

In its sample, this clone was seen once. V is TRBV21-1 and J is TRBJ1-5; the D call TRBD1 from the table was never checked on the DNA. TRBV21-1 is noted as a pseudogene. The CDR3 is 15 residues long. The CDR3 region is CASTRDSYSNQPQHF. The DNA for the CDR3 is TGTGCCAGCACCCGGGACAGCTATAGCAATCAGCCCCAGCATTTT.

In this sample, this clone turned up once. The gene calls are TRBV19 and TRBJ2-3; D gene unclear. The germline V gene encodes CDR1 LNHDA and CDR2 SQIVND (reference sequence). This CDR3 has 12 residues. Between the trimmed V and J ends, which lost 5 bases and 2 bases, there was a span of 5 bases. The CDR3 protein is CASSASTDTQYF. CDR3 coding DNA: TGTGCCAGTAGTGCCTCCACAGATACGCAGTATTTT.